Described below is a single TCR beta chain sequence and its context. Its antigen is as yet unknown. This entry is derived from a study of Ad26.COV2.S vaccination and SARS-CoV-2 variants. The overall study: The trial was COV1001 and the donor's arm was Ad26.COV2.S. Ad26.COV2.S was injected intramuscularly once or twice, 56 days apart.

Using immunoSEQ multiplex PCR, the repertoire was profiled, and TCRdb retains in-frame clones only, with some absent. The sample lists around 450,000 clones, roughly nine tenths occurring once. CDR3 size: 16 residues. In germline, CDR1 is MDHEN, CDR2 SYDVKM. Trimming removed 5 bases from V and 1 base from J, with 15 bases in between. General study points: Individuals receiving vaccine had higher spike-specific TCR breadth than placebo recipients did.

Specified treatment: around 19 received Ad26.COV2.S at low or high dose, single or two shots; 5 received placebo; per-sample allocation not given. The study sampled participants on day 63 after the first vaccine or placebo injection. An Ad26 vector that expressed Wuhan-strain SARS-CoV-2 spike constituted the vaccine. This TCR was recovered from a person between 18 and 65 years old who received the Ad26.COV2.S COVID-19 vaccine or a placebo. The sample consisted of peripheral blood, taken in a trial of Ad26.COV2.S vaccine versus placebo. This sequence joins TRBV28 and TRBJ2-1; D call uncertain. CDR3 in amino acids: CASSRPPEPSYNEQFF. CDR3 in DNA: TGTGCCAGCAGTCGCCCCCCGGAGCCGTCCTACAATGAGCAGTTCTTC.